The 15 T cell receptor beta chains in this list originate from one sample, sequenced in a study of post-analysis software for immune sequencing data. Study results and limitations: Included in a set of a handful of TRBV segments more frequent in patients than controls were TRBV5-6, TRBV5-1 and TRBV20-1.

No antigens are known for them. Unique molecular identifiers featured in each of the TCR beta cDNA libraries. One entry per CDR3 protein, called by TCRdb with MiXCR from the PCR reads. The sample contains around 400,000 distinct CDR3 sequences, 39% of which appear only once. The material sequenced was blood. The receptors here all came from a girl aged 2 to 9 with multiple sclerosis.

This clonotype was recorded a few times. This chain uses TRBV6-1 with TRBJ2-3, with TRBD1 matching 8 bases. Germline CDR1 MNHNS, CDR2 SASEGT. V gave up 4 bases and J gave up 5 bases; unmatched junction bases: 5. The CDR3 totals 14 residues. CDR3 amino acids: CASSGTGGIDTQYF. The CDR3 region has the DNA TGTGCCAGCAGTGGCACAGGGGGTATAGATACGCAGTATTTT.

This clonotype was observed a few times. The chain couples TRBV4-3 to TRBJ2-1; the D gene is possibly TRBD2 (6 bases). Between the trimmed V and J ends, which lost 0 bases and 4 bases, there was a span of 19 bases. This CDR3 spans 18 amino acids. The germline V gene encodes CDR1 LGHNA and CDR2 YSLEER. As DNA, the CDR3 is TGCGCCAGCAGCCAAGATAGTAGCGGCCCTATCCCTTACAATGAGCAGTTCTTC. This translates into CASSQDSSGPIPYNEQFF.

This sequence joins TRBV4-1 and TRBJ2-7; tentatively, D is TRBD1 (6 bases). Per germline, CDR1 MGHRA and CDR2 YSYEKL. Trimming shortened V by 3 bases and J by 5 bases, and 14 bases separated the two germline ends. This CDR3 spans 14 amino acids. The CDR3 sequence is CASSHPRGTNEQYF. The DNA for the CDR3 is TGCGCCAGCAGCCACCCGAGGGGGACAAACGAGCAGTACTTC.

In regard to this clonotype: The junction departs from the called germline gene at one end, perhaps through a read error. V usage is TRBV29-1 and J usage is TRBJ2-7; D perhaps matches TRBD1 (5 bases). CDR1 and CDR2 (germline): SQVTM, ANQGSEA. This CDR3 is built from 13 residues. DNA of the CDR3: TGCAGCGTTGAAGTCAACGACAGCTACGAGCTGTACTTC. Amino acids: CSVEVNDSYELYF.

About this clonotype itself: This may arise from a read error, as a much more abundant clone is one base away. The gene calls are TRBV10-3 and TRBJ2-1, with D hard to call. V lost 2 bases and J 4 bases, leaving 6 bases between the germline ends. There are 13 residues in the CDR3. Germline assignment: CDR1 ENHRY and CDR2 SYGVKD. In DNA form, the CDR3 reads TGTGCCATCAGTGAGAGCTCTTACAATGAGCAGTTCTTC. Amino acids: CAISESSYNEQFF.

V and J are TRBV4-1 and TRBJ1-5, with D possibly matching TRBD1 (5 bases). The CDR3 sequence is 16 residues long. The germline CDR1 and CDR2 sequences are MGHRA and YSYEKL. The ends were cut back, 7 bases at V and 3 bases at J, with 19 bases in the middle. The CDR3 reads CASTPLAGPNNQPQHF. The DNA of the CDR3 is TGCGCCAGCACCCCTTTGGCAGGGCCGAACAATCAGCCCCAGCATTTT.

This rearrangement joins TRBV20-1 to TRBJ2-5, with D perhaps being TRBD1 or TRBD2 (7 bases each). The CDR3 spans 14 residues. Trimming stripped 5 bases from V and 11 bases from J, with 24 bases between. Germline lookup yields CDR1 DFQATT and CDR2 SNEGSKA (reference sequence). The CDR3 DNA reads TGCAGTGCTTTACAGGACAGGCCCCTGCGGGAGCAGTACTTC. As protein: CSALQDRPLREQYF.

The J gene is TRBJ2-1, the V gene TRBV9, with TRBD2 matching over 12 bases. Germline V gene sequence: CDR1 SGDLS, CDR2 YYNGEE. The ends lost 1 base at V and 7 bases at J; junction bases unmatched: 9. CDR3 length: 17 amino acids. Here the CDR3 reads CASSVTPTSGSINEQFF. In nucleotides, the CDR3 is TGTGCCAGCAGCGTAACCCCGACTAGCGGGAGTATAAATGAGCAGTTCTTC.

This chain uses TRBV5-1 with TRBJ2-1, with TRBD2 matching over 12 bases. CDR3 length: 14 residues. Trimming cost V 6 bases and J 5 bases; bases outside gene matches: 3. Looked up from germline, CDR1 is SGHRS and CDR2 is YFSETQ. CDR3 in DNA: TGCGCCAGCACTAGACTAGCGGGGGACAATGAGCAGTTCTTC. It specifies CASTRLAGDNEQFF.

The rearrangement links TRBV5-1 to TRBJ1-1; 8 nucleotides align to TRBD1. The germline V gene encodes CDR1 SGHRS and CDR2 YFSETQ. The ends lost 4 bases at V and 4 bases at J; junction bases unmatched: 15. The CDR3 consists of 17 residues. DNA of the CDR3: TGCGCCAGCAGCCCGTCGGACAGGGTAAAAATGGGCACTGAAGCTTTCTTT. Translation: CASSPSDRVKMGTEAFF.

In its sample, this clonotype was seen once. Its ends do not fully match the called genes, so a read error is possible. This chain joins TRBV5-1 and TRBJ2-3; TRBD2 aligns across 8 bases. In germline, CDR1 is SGHRS, CDR2 YFSETQ. There are 16 residues in the CDR3. CDR3 bases: TGCGCCGGCAGCTTGGGGACTAGTGGTTATACAGATACGCAGTATTTT. It specifies CAGSLGTSGYTDTQYF.

The chain combines TRBV20-1 with TRBJ2-1; D remains ambiguous. This CDR3 spans 13 amino acids. Germline CDR1 is DFQATT and CDR2 is SNEGSKA (reference sequence). Trimming shortened V by 2 bases and J by 7 bases, and 12 bases separated the two germline ends. This chain's CDR3 is CSARNPLGNEQFF. CDR3 DNA: TGCAGTGCTAGAAACCCTCTAGGGAATGAGCAGTTCTTC.

Notes on this clonotype: One end of the junction is discordant with germline, which a read error may explain. V is TRBV12-3 or TRBV12-4 and J is TRBJ2-1; D unresolved. This CDR3 has 15 amino acids. CDR3 sequence (DNA): TGTGCCAGCAGTTTAACCAGCGCGGCCCTCAATGAGCGGTTCTTC. Translating gives CASSLTSAALNERFF.

This chain uses TRBV7-2 with TRBJ1-2; 9 bases line up with TRBD1. Trimming cost V 1 base and J 4 bases; bases outside gene matches: 7. The CDR3 runs to 16 residues. Germline V lookup: CDR1 SGHTA, CDR2 FQGNSA. The CDR3 DNA reads TGTGCCAGCAGCTTAGGGGGGACAGGGATCCCCTATGGCTACACCTTC. Its translation: CASSLGGTGIPYGYTF.

This clonotype came up a few times. The chain has TRBV24-1 and TRBJ2-1; either TRBD1 or TRBD2 may fit D (5 bases each). Per germline, CDR1 KGHDR and CDR2 SFDVKD. The CDR3 is 14 residues long. V lost 3 bases and J 6 bases, leaving 11 bases between the germline ends. In DNA form, the CDR3 reads TGTGCCACCAGTGATGACGGGGCAGGCAATGAGCAGTTCTTC. Translating gives CATSDDGAGNEQFF.